The entry below gives a single T cell receptor beta chain sequence along with its context. The target antigen is unknown. Time point: week 5, during vaccination. In every dose of vaccine, 300 ug of mutant IDH1 20-mer peptide was given alongside topical imiquimod. This entry is derived from a study of a mutant IDH1 vaccine in newly diagnosed glioma. Whole-study context: Each patient was administered eight vaccinations, scheduled in weeks 1, 3, 5, 7, 11, 15, 19 and 23. The treated population exhibited a male proportion of roughly 62%, a female proportion of 37.5%, and a mean age of 40.4 years. Before enrollment, patients got radiotherapy alone, temozolomide alone, or mostly the combination.

Study observations and caveats: Vaccination induced immune responses in approximately 94% of patients.

Measured with immunoSEQ multiplex PCR; TCRdb has only the in-frame clones, and not every one. The sample consists of nearly 35,000 clones, just under 85% of them appearing once. The CDR3 has 14 residues. CDR1 and CDR2 (germline): MNHEY, SMNVEV (reference sequence). V shed 5 bases and J 5 bases; nucleotides not matched to a gene: 7. The specimen was PBMCs, collected from a glioma patient whose treatment included an IDH1 peptide vaccine. V is TRBV27 and J is TRBJ1-2; TRBD1 aligns across 8 bases. The origin of this receptor is a man aged 25 to 45 with glioma. CDR3 nucleotides: TGTGCCAGCAGTGCGGACAGGGTCCTATATGGCTACACCTTC. Translated, it gives CASSADRVLYGYTF.